This T cell receptor beta chain was observed in a study of blood T cells in healthy people across ages. Whole-study findings and limits: Older age coincided with a roughly linear decline in TCR beta diversity per million T cells.

In this sample, this clonotype turned up a few times. The target antigen is unknown. The germline V gene has CDR1 GTSNPN and CDR2 SVGIG (reference sequence). The V end was cut by 2 bases, the J end by 12 bases, with 17 bases between. This CDR3 is 13 amino acids long. A J-beta primer mix and a sample-barcoded 5' primer were used in a second PCR of roughly 6 to 12 cycles. TCRdb independently ran MiXCR on the 5' RACE reads; one entry per CDR3 protein. The sample carries 1,500,000 or so distinct CDR3 sequences, approximately 43% recorded once. This clonotype originated in a woman in her late teens or twenties in good health. The V gene is TRBV30, the J gene TRBJ2-1; D gene uncertain. The sample was blood. The CDR3 loop reads CAWSIIKRSSQFF. The CDR3, as DNA: TGTGCCTGGAGTATCATTAAACGGTCCTCGCAGTTCTTC.